The 15 T cell receptor beta chains reported below all come from one sample, sequenced in a study of cytomegalovirus exposure and HLA in healthy donors. The PCR used 60 Vbeta and 13 Jbeta primers. The assay was immunoSEQ multiplex PCR, and TCRdb's table has in-frame clones only and misses some. Of 200,000 or so clones in the sample, about 83% were seen once. Sequencing used PBMCs. These receptors all come from a woman aged 25-40 years in good health and CMV-seropositive.

This chain links TRBV7-2 with TRBJ2-7, with 10 bases fitting TRBD2. This CDR3 contains 15 residues. Trimming cost V 4 bases and J 4 bases; bases outside gene matches: 7. The germline gives CDR1 SGHTA, CDR2 FQGNSA. The chain's CDR3 is CASSSPSGSIYEQYF. The CDR3 DNA sequence: TGTGCCAGCAGCTCCCCTAGCGGGAGCATTTACGAGCAGTACTTC. Combining the CDR3 with reference TRBV7-2 and TRBJ2-7 gives the whole variable domain GAGVSQSPSNKVTEKGKDVELRCDPISGHTALYWYRQSLGQGLEFLIYFQGNSAPDKSGLPSDRFSAERTGGSVSTLTIQRTQQEDSAVYLCASSSPSGSIYEQYFGPGTRLTVT.

This clone was detected only a few times. The chain employs TRBV2 and TRBJ1-1; the match to TRBD1 covers 7 bases. From germline, CDR1 is SNHLY and CDR2 FYNNEI. This CDR3 contains 15 residues. Trimming took 2 bases from V and 1 from J; bases not matched to a gene: 4. The CDR3: CASSEPNRGNTEAFF. The CDR3 DNA reads TGTGCCAGCAGTGAACCAAACAGGGGGAACACTGAAGCTTTCTTT.

V gene TRBV28 combines with J gene TRBJ1-5; 8 nucleotides agree with TRBD1. The CDR3 runs to 13 residues. Trimming took 6 bases from V and 4 from J; bases not matched to a gene: 2. The V gene's germline CDR1 is MDHEN and CDR2 SYDVKM. In nucleotides, the CDR3 is TGTGCCAGCAGAGGACAGGGAAATCAGCCCCAGCATTTT. Its translation is CASRGQGNQPQHF.

The V call is TRBV19, the J call TRBJ1-1; 8 positions match TRBD1. Germline trimming cut 9 bases from V and 0 bases from J; bases unmatched to any gene: 3. Germline V gives CDR1 LNHDA, CDR2 SQIVND (reference sequence). The CDR3 has 13 residues. DNA of the CDR3: TGTGCCAGCAGGACAGGGCTGAACACTGAAGCTTTCTTT. This gives the protein CASRTGLNTEAFF. The whole variable domain, filled in from reference TRBV19 and TRBJ1-1, reads DGGITQSPKYLFRKEGQNVTLSCEQNLNHDAMYWYRQDPGQGLRLIYYSQIVNDFQKGDIAEGYSVSREKKESFPLTVTSAQKNPTAFYLCASRTGLNTEAFFGQGTRLTVV.

This clone was seen a few times. V usage is TRBV27 and J usage is TRBJ1-2; 9 bases map to TRBD1. The junction had 8 bases not matched to a gene; V was cut back by 5 bases and J by 4 bases. CDR3 length equals 15 residues. The germline CDR1 and CDR2 sequences are MNHEY and SMNVEV (reference sequence). The CDR3 DNA reads as TGTGCCAGCAGTGCCAGACAGGGGGGTCCCTATGGCTACACCTTC. Protein sequence: CASSARQGGPYGYTF.

The gene calls are TRBV4-2 and TRBJ1-3, with D hard to call. With 4 bases removed from V and 0 bases from J, the gap between germline ends came to 7 bases. Per the germline V gene, CDR1 is LGHNA and CDR2 is YNFKEQ. The CDR3 has 14 residues. For the CDR3, the DNA is TGTGCCAGCAGCCCACAGACCTCTGGAAACACCATATATTTT. This translates into CASSPQTSGNTIYF.

The chain employs TRBV2 and TRBJ1-5; the D gene is possibly TRBD1 (5 bases). This CDR3 contains 13 residues. Germline lookup yields CDR1 SNHLY and CDR2 FYNNEI. Trimming shortened V by 7 bases and J by 4 bases, and 11 bases separated the two germline ends. The CDR3, as DNA: TGTGCCAGCATAGGACATACGAATCAGCCCCAGCATTTT. Protein sequence: CASIGHTNQPQHF.

The chain combines TRBV7-9 with TRBJ1-2, with D hard to call. The length of the CDR3 is 15 residues. Germline CDR1 and CDR2: SEHNR and FQNEAQ (reference sequence). V lost 2 bases and J 7 bases, leaving 17 bases between the germline ends. CDR3 sequence (DNA): TGTGCCAGCAGCTTATCCGGAAGTCCGGCGGGTGGCTACACCTTC. Its translation is CASSLSGSPAGGYTF.

This clone appeared a few times. The chain has TRBV5-6 and TRBJ2-1, with a weak D call TRBD2 (5 bases). This CDR3 contains 15 residues. The V gene lost 4 bases and the J gene lost 6 bases, with 17 bases spanning the gap. The germline V gene has CDR1 SGHDT and CDR2 YYEEEE. CDR3 loop: CASSLALRDGNEQFF. CDR3 coding DNA: TGTGCCAGCAGCCTTGCCCTCCGGGATGGCAATGAGCAGTTCTTC. The full variable domain, in which reference TRBV5-6 and TRBJ2-1 provide the parts outside the CDR3, is DAGVTQSPTHLIKTRGQQVTLRCSPKSGHDTVSWYQQALGQGPQFIFQYYEEEERQRGNFPDRFSGHQFPNYSSELNVNALLLGDSALYLCASSLALRDGNEQFFGPGTRLTVL.

The V call is TRBV5-5, the J call TRBJ1-1; tentative D call: TRBD1 (5 bases). Germline V gene sequence: CDR1 SGHKS, CDR2 YYEKEE (reference sequence). The CDR3 loop spans 13 amino acids. V lost 7 bases, J lost 6 bases, and 16 bases lay in between. The DNA for the CDR3 is TGTGCCAGCGATAGGGGACTTGGTTCTGAAGCTTTCTTT. The encoded protein is CASDRGLGSEAFF.

The chain is built from TRBV19 and TRBJ1-5; TRBD1 aligns across 8 bases. This CDR3 comprises 15 residues. The germline V gene encodes CDR1 LNHDA and CDR2 SQIVND (reference sequence). V shed 2 bases, J shed 4 bases, and the junction held 4 bases outside the gene matches. The CDR3 DNA is TGTGCCAGTAGTATACAAGGGACAGGTAATCAGCCCCAGCATTTT. Protein product: CASSIQGTGNQPQHF.

The V and J genes are TRBV25-1 and TRBJ1-4, with D perhaps TRBD1 (6 bases). V lost 1 base to trimming and J lost 8 bases, with 14 bases between them. Germline V gene data show CDR1 as MGHDK and CDR2 as SYGVNS. This CDR3 is 15 amino acids long. The CDR3: CASSEFRAGVEKLFF. DNA of the CDR3: TGTGCCAGCAGTGAATTTAGGGCAGGGGTCGAAAAACTGTTTTTT.

The J gene is TRBJ1-1, the V gene TRBV19, with D uncertain. Germline-derived CDR1 and CDR2 are LNHDA and SQIVND (reference sequence). The ends were cut back, 0 bases at V and 3 bases at J, with 8 bases in the middle. This CDR3 is built from 14 residues. The CDR3 DNA sequence: TGTGCCAGTAGTATAGATACGGCGGACACTGAAGCTTTCTTT. It codes for CASSIDTADTEAFF.

The rearrangement joins TRBV7-8 to TRBJ1-1, with TRBD1 identical over 7 bases. CDR3 size: 14 residues. Per the germline V gene, CDR1 is SGHVS and CDR2 is FQNEAQ. J lost 1 base, V lost 3 bases, and 2 bases had no gene match. CDR3 DNA: TGTGCCAGCAGCTTCCGGACAGGGAACACTGAAGCTTTCTTT. It encodes CASSFRTGNTEAFF.

The gene calls are TRBV6-4 and TRBJ2-7, with D possibly being TRBD1 (7 bases). Per germline, CDR1 MRHNA and CDR2 SNTAGT. The CDR3 sequence is 14 residues long. Trimming left V 6 bases short and J 5 bases short, with 17 bases between. CDR3 nucleotides: TGTGCCAGCAGCGTGGGCAGGGGGGTTGACGAGCAGTACTTC. It codes for CASSVGRGVDEQYF.